What follows describes a single T cell receptor beta chain. The sample is drawn from a study of metastatic and nonmetastatic thyroid tumors. Study-level background: Samples came from malignant and benign thyroid patients, and repertoires were compared across blood and tumor or nodule tissue.

Every patient was untreated before thyroid surgery. Trimming removed 4 bases from V and 4 bases from J; junction bases left unmatched: 12. Germline values: CDR1 KGHDR, CDR2 SFDVKD. This CDR3 has 18 residues. How the authors handled the data: Clinicopathological groups differed in CDR3, with these differences serving to build a distant-metastasis classifier for papillary thyroid cancer. Using MiXCR, TCRdb reanalyzed the PCR reads. The V and J calls reflect TCRdb's pipeline rather than the authors' work. Of 15,000 or so clones in the sample, about 29% were seen once. The sequence was collected from a male donor with papillary thyroid cancer or a benign thyroid nodule (not recorded which). Some clones in this sample may be carry-over from other donors' samples. V usage is TRBV24-1 and J usage is TRBJ2-1; 10 bases map to TRBD2. What was sequenced was tumor tissue. CDR3 amino acids: CATSERVTGTSAYNEQFF. CDR3 nucleotide sequence: TGTGCCACCAGTGAAAGGGTAACGGGGACTAGCGCTTACAATGAGCAGTTCTTC.